These 17 T cell receptor beta chains originate from one sample sequenced in a study of cytomegalovirus exposure and HLA in healthy donors. PCR amplification relied on 60 Vbeta primers (plus 13 Jbeta primers). Profiling relied on immunoSEQ multiplex PCR, and the TCRdb table lists in-frame clones only, not all of them. The sample consists of some 110,000 clones, 77% of them appearing once. The sequencing sample was made of PBMCs. The receptor source for this set is a man aged 45-60 years in good health and CMV-seropositive.

The rearrangement links TRBV18 to TRBJ2-5; a possible D gene is TRBD1 (5 bases). The length of the CDR3 is 14 residues. Trimming stripped 0 bases from V and 3 bases from J, with 8 bases between. Germline-derived CDR1 and CDR2 are KGHSH and LQKENI. The CDR3, as DNA: TGTGCCAGCTCACCACCGAGCAGGGAAGAGACCCAGTACTTC. Residues: CASSPPSREETQYF. Combining the CDR3 with reference TRBV18 and TRBJ2-5 gives the whole variable domain NAGVMQNPRHLVRRRGQEARLRCSPMKGHSHVYWYRQLPEEGLKFMVYLQKENIIDESGMPKERFSAEFPKEGPSILRIQQVVRGDSAAYFCASSPPSREETQYFGPGTRLLVL.

V and J are TRBV30 and TRBJ2-1; TRBD2 agrees at 12 bases. The germline V gene has CDR1 GTSNPN and CDR2 SVGIG (reference sequence). V shed 2 bases, J shed 7 bases, and the junction held 9 bases outside the gene matches. The CDR3 is 16 amino acids. The CDR3 loop reads CAWSNPTSGSLNEQFF. The CDR3 nucleotides are TGTGCCTGGAGTAACCCGACTAGCGGGAGTCTGAATGAGCAGTTCTTC.

The J gene is TRBJ1-2, the V gene TRBV6-6, with D tentatively TRBD1 (5 bases). The germline V and J ends were trimmed by 10 bases and 2 bases, with 11 bases remaining between them. Germline V CDR1 and CDR2: MNHNY, SVGAGI (reference sequence). This CDR3 has 12 residues. CDR3 nucleotides: TGTGCCACTTTTGGGGGGAACTATGGCTACACCTTC. Residues: CATFGGNYGYTF.

This clone was seen a few times. The chain uses TRBV28 and TRBJ1-3, with a tentative D call TRBD1 (6 bases). This CDR3 has 15 amino acids. Germline lookup yields CDR1 MDHEN and CDR2 SYDVKM. The V and J ends lost 7 bases and 0 bases respectively, with 13 bases between them. CDR3: CASTTGFYSGNTIYF. In DNA form, the CDR3 reads TGTGCCAGCACTACAGGGTTCTACTCTGGAAACACCATATATTTT.

The chain links TRBV5-4 to TRBJ2-5, with D possibly TRBD2 on 6 matching bases. Germline lookup yields CDR1 SGHNT and CDR2 YYREEE (reference sequence). Trimming left V 1 base short and J 5 bases short, with 9 bases between. This CDR3 has 13 amino acids. CDR3 amino acids: CASSLRGRETQYF. The CDR3 nucleotides read TGTGCCAGCAGCTTGCGTGGGAGGGAGACCCAGTACTTC.

This chain connects TRBV4-3 to TRBJ2-7, with 10 bases aligning to TRBD2. This CDR3 is built from 14 residues. V lost 3 bases and J lost 7; bases outside the gene matches: 6. Germline-derived CDR1 and CDR2 are LGHNA and YSLEER. The CDR3 DNA is TGCGCCAGCAGCCAGCCGGGGACTAGCGTAGAGCAGTACTTC. Translated: CASSQPGTSVEQYF.

This chain uses TRBV7-8 with TRBJ2-5; D remains unclear. The DNA end favors TRBJ2-7, so the J call may be wrong. CDR1 and CDR2 (germline): SGHVS, FQNEAQ. The CDR3 covers 14 residues. The CDR3 DNA follows: TGTGCCAGCAGCTTAGGAACCCTGAGGTACGAGCAGTACTTC. Protein: CASSLGTLRYEQYF.

J is TRBJ2-1 and V is TRBV5-1; TRBD2 matches at 11 bases. The length of the CDR3 is 16 residues. Per the germline V gene, CDR1 is SGHRS and CDR2 is YFSETQ. Trimming cost V 0 bases and J 7 bases; bases outside gene matches: 6. The CDR3 protein is CASSLVVAGGQNEQFF. The CDR3 DNA sequence: TGCGCCAGCAGCTTGGTAGTAGCGGGGGGGCAAAATGAGCAGTTCTTC.

The chain carries TRBV4-2 and TRBJ2-5; 7 bases align to TRBD2. The J call may be mistaken, given a closer DNA end match to TRBJ2-7. Germline V gene data show CDR1 as LGHNA and CDR2 as YNFKEQ. This CDR3 spans 16 amino acids. CDR3 coding DNA: TGTGCCAGCAGCCAAGAACCCGGCGGGAGTCTCGACGAGCAGTACTTC. Protein sequence: CASSQEPGGSLDEQYF.

The rearrangement joins TRBV13 to TRBJ2-4; 7 bases are a match to TRBD2. CDR3 length equals 15 residues. Germline V gene data show CDR1 as PRHDT and CDR2 as FYEKMQ (reference sequence). Trimming took 3 bases from V and 3 from J; bases not matched to a gene: 5. DNA for the CDR3: TGTGCCAGCAGCTTTGGGAGGGTGGGCAAAAACATTCAGTACTTC. Residues: CASSFGRVGKNIQYF.

The rearrangement joins TRBV5-1 to TRBJ2-5, with TRBD2 matching 13 bases. V dropped 4 bases and J dropped 2; count of bases not matched to a gene: 8. The CDR3 consists of 17 residues. CDR1 is SGHRS and CDR2 is YFSETQ in the germline V gene. In DNA, the CDR3 is TGCGCCAGCAGCGCTCGACTAGCGGGGGGCGCTCAAGAGACCCAGTACTTC. Encoded protein: CASSARLAGGAQETQYF.

This rearrangement joins TRBV30 to TRBJ1-2; 9 bases line up with TRBD1. Looked up from germline, CDR1 is GTSNPN and CDR2 is SVGIG (reference sequence). V lost 7 bases, J lost 3 bases, and 3 bases stayed unmatched. The CDR3 is 12 amino acids. In nucleotides, the CDR3 is TGTGCCTCGACAGGGGGGGACTATGGCTACACCTTC. Residues: CASTGGDYGYTF.

V gene TRBV4-1 combines with J gene TRBJ1-5; the match to TRBD1 covers 7 bases. V lost 5 bases and J lost 7; bases outside the gene matches: 5. Germline V CDR1 and CDR2: MGHRA, YSYEKL. This CDR3 region has 13 residues. CDR3 region: CASSGPGGQPQHF. The CDR3 region has the DNA TGCGCCAGCAGCGGACCAGGGGGACAGCCCCAGCATTTT.

The chain joins TRBV19 to TRBJ1-2; D might be TRBD1 (6 bases). The CDR3 runs to 13 residues. Germline lookup yields CDR1 LNHDA and CDR2 SQIVND (reference sequence). V dropped 5 bases and J dropped 2 bases, with 9 bases sitting between them. CDR3 bases: TGTGCCAGTAGTCCTCAGGGGAACTATGGCTACACCTTC. Amino acid sequence: CASSPQGNYGYTF.

The V gene is TRBV5-1, the J gene TRBJ1-2; 7 positions agree with TRBD1. The CDR3 extends over 18 amino acids. After removal of 0 bases from V and 4 bases from J, the junction contained 15 bases not matched to a gene. Per the germline V gene, CDR1 is SGHRS and CDR2 is YFSETQ. The CDR3 region is CASSLAGTEGALSYGYTF. The CDR3 DNA sequence: TGCGCCAGCAGCTTGGCCGGTACGGAGGGGGCACTTAGCTATGGCTACACCTTC.

This clone showed up just a few times. CDR3 loop: CASSEGRLITGELFF. In nucleotides, the CDR3 is TGTGCCAGCAGTGAAGGCAGGTTGATCACCGGGGAGCTGTTTTTT. This sequence joins TRBV6-1 and TRBJ2-2, with D unclear. CDR1 and CDR2 from the germline V gene are MNHNS and SASEGT. This CDR3 is 15 amino acids long. The V gene lost 1 base and the J gene lost 4 bases, with 10 bases spanning the gap.

This clone turned up a few times. This chain uses TRBV11-2 with TRBJ2-2; D perhaps matches TRBD1 (5 bases). The CDR3 sequence is 14 residues long. Germline values: CDR1 SGHAT, CDR2 FQNNGV. V dropped 0 bases and J dropped 8 bases, with 10 bases sitting between them. CDR3 DNA sequence: TGTGCCAGCAGCTTAGATCGGCAGGGTGGGGAGCTGTTTTTT. Protein sequence: CASSLDRQGGELFF.